Sequencing of this TCR beta chain was carried out in a study of PD-L1 blockade in urothelial cancer (dated by TCRdb to about 2017). For the wider study: About 90% of the roughly 29 patients were males with bladder-origin urothelial cancer, and 18 of 29 reported a prior smoking history. An ECOG performance status of 0 or 1 was recorded for the patients, and 0 to 3 prior chemotherapy regimens had been received by the patients. Blood samples were analyzed at two time points: 3 weeks after treatment start (second dose) and 6 weeks after treatment start. Blood samples yielded a median of around 130,000 T cells and roughly 83,000 unique TCRs, with median clonality approximately 0.08. An exploratory multi-omic analysis was conducted of the somatic, immune and clinical correlates of response to PD-L1 blockade with atezolizumab in urothelial cancer. Pretreatment tumor samples and matched peripheral blood, collected serially before and after atezolizumab treatment, underwent TCR sequencing. Durable clinical benefit was defined as progression-free survival longer than 6 months, and TCR features were also tested against progression-free and overall survival. In the same patients who had TCR sequencing, pretreatment tumors also underwent whole exome sequencing and RNA sequencing. Roughly 10 patients reached durable clinical benefit, while 20 patients did not. Pretreatment blood TCR-seq was available for fewer than 30 patients, at least one posttreatment blood collection was obtained for some 24 patients, and tumor TCR-seq was available for some 24 patients. On the study overall, not on this receptor specifically: At 3 weeks after the start of treatment, tumor-associated TCR clones in peripheral blood had expanded more in patients with durable benefit (n ≈ 23, p = 0.022). A pretreatment peripheral blood TCR clonality below the median was linked to improved progression-free and overall survival. Small sample size (n ≈ 28) and many exploratory analyses mean the results are intended to be hypothesis-generating.

The label giving this sample's time point can be read as: pretreatment peripheral blood. The Qiagen DNeasy Blood extraction kit was used to purify genomic DNA from total PBMCs and from tumor samples. PBMCs were collected pretreatment and during treatment and were isolated and stored as previously described. To estimate absolute template abundance from read counts, synthetic TCR analog templates were spiked into each PCR. The immunoSEQ assay used bias-controlled V and J gene primers to amplify TCRbeta CDR3 regions from genomic DNA. Sequencing of rearranged TCRbeta segments was performed at approximately 20X coverage. Per the source publication's procedure: Sequencing errors were corrected by clustering, and CDR3s were annotated against IMGT so that V, D and J genes could be assigned. Only productive TCRbeta rearrangements were used in downstream analyses, excluding out-of-frame or stop-codon sequences. Clonality was computed as one minus Shannon entropy normalized by the log of the number of unique productive sequences. Fisher's exact test with Benjamini-Hochberg correction, using a cutoff of adjusted p below 0.01, was how clones that differed between time points or between blood and tumor were identified. TCRdb re-hosts the immuneACCESS table, in-frame sequences only. Its copies lack some clones; in the studies checked, an unresolved V gene accounts for under half of them, and the cause for the rest is not known. The V and J calls and clone size come from that table; D and trimming were worked out from the DNA. Present in this sample are fewer than 45,000 clones, 70% to 90% of which were seen just once. The ten largest clones represent just under 25% of the sample.

This clone has just one count. Which antigen it targets is not known. The input lacks base qualities; no much larger clone sits a single base away. Clipping removes 6 bases from V and 5 bases from J, with 9 as the unmatched junction base count. The germline V gene yields SGHRS for CDR1 and YFSETQ for CDR2. From the cysteine through the phenylalanine, the CDR3 covers 14 amino acids. Only the CDR3 DNA stays, 42 bases, in frame from base 1. The TCR originated in a donor at least 40 years old with urothelial cancer. The specimen comprised PBMCs, sampled around atezolizumab (anti-PD-L1) treatment. The receptor chain draws on TRBV5-1 and TRBJ2-5; TRBD2 lines up with 8 middle nucleotides. The DNA reads TGCGCCAGCACCCTCGGGGGGGGAGCGGAGACCCAGTACTTC. Its translation reads: CASTLGGGAETQYF.